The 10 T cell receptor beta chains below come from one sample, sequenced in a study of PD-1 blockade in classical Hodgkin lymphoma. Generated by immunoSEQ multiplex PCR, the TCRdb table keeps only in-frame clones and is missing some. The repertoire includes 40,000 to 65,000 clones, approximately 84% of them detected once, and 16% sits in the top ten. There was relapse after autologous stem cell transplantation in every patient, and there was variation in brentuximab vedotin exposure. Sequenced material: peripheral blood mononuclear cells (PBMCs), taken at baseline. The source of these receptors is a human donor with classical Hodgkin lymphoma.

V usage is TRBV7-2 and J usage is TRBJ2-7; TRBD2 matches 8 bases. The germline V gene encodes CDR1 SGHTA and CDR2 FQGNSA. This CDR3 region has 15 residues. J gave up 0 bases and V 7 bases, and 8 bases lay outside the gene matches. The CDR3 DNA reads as TGTGCCAGCACCCAACTAGCGGCCTACTCCTACGAGCAGTACTTC. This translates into CASTQLAAYSYEQYF.

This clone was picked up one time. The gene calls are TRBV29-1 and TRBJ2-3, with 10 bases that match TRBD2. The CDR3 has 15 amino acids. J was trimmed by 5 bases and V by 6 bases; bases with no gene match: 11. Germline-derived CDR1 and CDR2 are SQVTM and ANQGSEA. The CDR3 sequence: CSVPSGSVTRDTQYF. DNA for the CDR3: TGCAGCGTCCCTAGCGGGAGCGTAACACGAGATACGCAGTATTTT.

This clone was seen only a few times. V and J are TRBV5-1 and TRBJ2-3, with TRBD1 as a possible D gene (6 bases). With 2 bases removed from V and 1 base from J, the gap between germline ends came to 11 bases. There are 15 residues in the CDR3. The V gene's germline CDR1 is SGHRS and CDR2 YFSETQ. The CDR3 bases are TGCGCCAGCAGCTTTGGGGGCCCTCGCACAGATACGCAGTATTTT. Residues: CASSFGGPRTDTQYF.

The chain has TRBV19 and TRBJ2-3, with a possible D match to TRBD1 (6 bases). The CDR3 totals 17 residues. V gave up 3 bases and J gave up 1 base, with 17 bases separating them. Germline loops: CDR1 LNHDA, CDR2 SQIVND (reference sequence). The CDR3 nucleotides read TGTGCCAGTAGTATTGAGGTGTTGGCAGGGGGCACAGATACGCAGTATTTT. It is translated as CASSIEVLAGGTDTQYF. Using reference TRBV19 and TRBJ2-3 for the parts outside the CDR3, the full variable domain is DGGITQSPKYLFRKEGQNVTLSCEQNLNHDAMYWYRQDPGQGLRLIYYSQIVNDFQKGDIAEGYSVSREKKESFPLTVTSAQKNPTAFYLCASSIEVLAGGTDTQYFGPGTRLTVL.

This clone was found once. CDR3 protein: CASSRTGIQAPLWDEQYF. CDR3 bases: TGTGCCAGCAGCCGCACCGGGATCCAGGCACCCCTCTGGGACGAGCAGTACTTC. The chain carries TRBV13 and TRBJ2-7; D is possibly TRBD2 (5 bases). The CDR3 loop spans 18 amino acids. CDR1 PRHDT and CDR2 FYEKMQ come from the germline V gene (reference sequence). V was cut by 5 bases and J by 5 bases, with 28 bases left in between.

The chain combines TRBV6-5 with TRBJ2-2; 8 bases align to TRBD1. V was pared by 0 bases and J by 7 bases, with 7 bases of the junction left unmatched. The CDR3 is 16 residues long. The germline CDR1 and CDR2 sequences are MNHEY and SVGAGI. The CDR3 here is CASSYSMDRAVGELFF. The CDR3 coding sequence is TGTGCCAGCAGTTACTCTATGGACAGGGCGGTCGGGGAGCTGTTTTTT.

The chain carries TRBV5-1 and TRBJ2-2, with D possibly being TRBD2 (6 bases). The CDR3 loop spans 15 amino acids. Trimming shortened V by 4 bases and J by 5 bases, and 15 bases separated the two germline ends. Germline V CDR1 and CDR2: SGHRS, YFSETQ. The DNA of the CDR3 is TGCGCCAGCAGCGCGCCTAGCGTCGGGACCGGGGAGCTGTTTTTT. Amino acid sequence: CASSAPSVGTGELFF.

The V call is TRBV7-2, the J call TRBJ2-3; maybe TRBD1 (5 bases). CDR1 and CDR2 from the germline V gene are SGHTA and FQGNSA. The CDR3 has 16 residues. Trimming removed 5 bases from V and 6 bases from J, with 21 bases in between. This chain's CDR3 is CASSPVGRRLPDTQYF. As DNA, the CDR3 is TGTGCCAGCAGCCCTGTGGGGCGGAGACTCCCCGATACGCAGTATTTT. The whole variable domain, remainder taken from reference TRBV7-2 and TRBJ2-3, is GAGVSQSPSNKVTEKGKDVELRCDPISGHTALYWYRQSLGQGLEFLIYFQGNSAPDKSGLPSDRFSAERTGGSVSTLTIQRTQQEDSAVYLCASSPVGRRLPDTQYFGPGTRLTVL.

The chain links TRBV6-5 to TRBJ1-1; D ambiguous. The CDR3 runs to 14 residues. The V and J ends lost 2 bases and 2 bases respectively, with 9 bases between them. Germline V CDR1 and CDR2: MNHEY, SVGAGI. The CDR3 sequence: CASSYAADNTEAFF. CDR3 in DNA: TGTGCCAGCAGTTACGCGGCAGATAACACTGAAGCTTTCTTT.

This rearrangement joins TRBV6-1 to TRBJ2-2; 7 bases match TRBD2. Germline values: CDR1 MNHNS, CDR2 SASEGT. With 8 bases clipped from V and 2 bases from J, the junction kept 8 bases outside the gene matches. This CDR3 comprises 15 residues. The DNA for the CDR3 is TGTGCCAGCCGGCCACGCGGGGGAAACACCGGGGAGCTGTTTTTT. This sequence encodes CASRPRGGNTGELFF.